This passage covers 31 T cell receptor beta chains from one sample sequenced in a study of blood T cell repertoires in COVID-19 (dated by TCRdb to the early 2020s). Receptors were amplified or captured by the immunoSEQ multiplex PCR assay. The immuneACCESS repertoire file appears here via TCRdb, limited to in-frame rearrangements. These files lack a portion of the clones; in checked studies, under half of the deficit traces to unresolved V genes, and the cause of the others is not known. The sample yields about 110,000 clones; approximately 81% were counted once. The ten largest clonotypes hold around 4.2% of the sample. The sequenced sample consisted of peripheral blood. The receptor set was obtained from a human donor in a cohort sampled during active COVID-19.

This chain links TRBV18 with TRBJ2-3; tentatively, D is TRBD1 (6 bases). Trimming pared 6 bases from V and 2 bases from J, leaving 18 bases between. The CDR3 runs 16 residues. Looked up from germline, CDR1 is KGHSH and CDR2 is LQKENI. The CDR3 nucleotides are TGTGCCAGCTCCCATAGGACAGACCCGTCCACAGATACGCAGTATTTT. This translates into CASSHRTDPSTDTQYF.

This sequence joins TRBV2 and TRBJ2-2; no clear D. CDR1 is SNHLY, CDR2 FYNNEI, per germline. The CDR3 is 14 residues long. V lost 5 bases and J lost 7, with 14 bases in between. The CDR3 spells CASSPGLSYGELFF. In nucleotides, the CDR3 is TGTGCCAGCAGTCCAGGCCTAAGCTACGGGGAGCTGTTTTTT.

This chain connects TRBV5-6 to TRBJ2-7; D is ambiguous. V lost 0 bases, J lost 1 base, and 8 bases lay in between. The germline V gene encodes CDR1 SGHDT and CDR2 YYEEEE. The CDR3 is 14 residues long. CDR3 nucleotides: TGTGCCAGCAGCTTGGGGGCAGCTTCCTACGAGCAGTACTTC. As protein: CASSLGAASYEQYF.

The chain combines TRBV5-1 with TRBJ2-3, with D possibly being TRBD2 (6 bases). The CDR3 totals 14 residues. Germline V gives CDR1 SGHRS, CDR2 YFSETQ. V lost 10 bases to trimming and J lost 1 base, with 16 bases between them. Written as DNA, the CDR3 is TGCGCCGGAGCGCAAGGAGGGGGCACAGATACGCAGTATTTT. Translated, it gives CAGAQGGGTDTQYF.

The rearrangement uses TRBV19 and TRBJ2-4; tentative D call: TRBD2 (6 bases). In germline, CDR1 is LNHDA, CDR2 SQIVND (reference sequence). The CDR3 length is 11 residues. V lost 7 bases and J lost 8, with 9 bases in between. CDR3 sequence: CASIGGHIQYF. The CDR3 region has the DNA TGTGCCAGTATCGGGGGACACATTCAGTACTTC.

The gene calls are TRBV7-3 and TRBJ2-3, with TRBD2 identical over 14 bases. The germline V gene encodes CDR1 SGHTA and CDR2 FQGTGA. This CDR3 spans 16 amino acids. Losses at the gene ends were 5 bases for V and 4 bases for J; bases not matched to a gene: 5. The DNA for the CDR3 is TGTGCCAGCAGCCCCGGACTAGCGGGAGGCGCAGATACGCAGTATTTT. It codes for CASSPGLAGGADTQYF.

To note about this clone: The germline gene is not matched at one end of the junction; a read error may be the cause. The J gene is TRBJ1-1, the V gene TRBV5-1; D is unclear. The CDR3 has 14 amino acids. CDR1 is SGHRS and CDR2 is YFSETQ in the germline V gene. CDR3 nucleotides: TGCGCCAGCAGCTCCCCAGGCTCGAACGCTGAAGCTTTCTTT. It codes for CASSSPGSNAEAFF. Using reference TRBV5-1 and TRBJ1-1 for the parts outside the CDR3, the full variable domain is KAGVTQTPRYLIKTRGQQVTLSCSPISGHRSVSWYQQTPGQGLQFLFEYFSETQRNKGNFPGRFSGRQFSNSRSEMNVSTLELGDSALYLCASSSPGSNAEAFFGQGTRLTVV.

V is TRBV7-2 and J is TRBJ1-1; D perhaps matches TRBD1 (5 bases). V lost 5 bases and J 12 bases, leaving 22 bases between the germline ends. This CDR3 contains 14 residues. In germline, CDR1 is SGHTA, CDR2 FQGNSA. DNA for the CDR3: TGTGCCAGCAGCCCACCCGTGAGCAGGGCTCTGCCTTTCTTT. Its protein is CASSPPVSRALPFF.

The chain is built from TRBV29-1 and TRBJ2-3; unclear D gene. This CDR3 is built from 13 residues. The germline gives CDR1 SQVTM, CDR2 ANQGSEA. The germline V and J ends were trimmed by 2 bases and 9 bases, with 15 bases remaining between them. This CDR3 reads CSVETTAKLTQYF. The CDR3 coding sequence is TGCAGCGTTGAAACGACTGCCAAGTTGACGCAGTATTTT.

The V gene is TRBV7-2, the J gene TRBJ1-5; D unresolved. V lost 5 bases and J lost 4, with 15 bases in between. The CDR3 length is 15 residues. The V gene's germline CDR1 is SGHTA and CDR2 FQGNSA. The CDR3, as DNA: TGTGCCAGCAGCCCCCAGAGAGGCCTGAATCAGCCCCAGCATTTT. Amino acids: CASSPQRGLNQPQHF.

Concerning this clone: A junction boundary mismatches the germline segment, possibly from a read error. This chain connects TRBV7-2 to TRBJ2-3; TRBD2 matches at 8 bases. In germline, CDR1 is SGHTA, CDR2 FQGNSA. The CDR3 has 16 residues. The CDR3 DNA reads TGTGCCAGCAACTTAAAAGGAGCGGGAGTGATAGATACGCAGTATTTT. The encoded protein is CASNLKGAGVIDTQYF.

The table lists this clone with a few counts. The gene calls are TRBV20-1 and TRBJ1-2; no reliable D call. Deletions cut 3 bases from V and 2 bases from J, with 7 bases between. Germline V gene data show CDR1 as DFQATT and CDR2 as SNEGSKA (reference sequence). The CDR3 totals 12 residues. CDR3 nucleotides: TGCAGTGCTAGTACGGGGAACTATGGCTACACCTTC. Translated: CSASTGNYGYTF.

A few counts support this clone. The chain's CDR3 is CASTLSGGSYNSPLHF. The CDR3 DNA follows: TGTGCCAGCACCCTATCGGGGGGGTCCTATAATTCACCCCTCCACTTT. The chain combines TRBV7-2 with TRBJ1-6; D is perhaps TRBD1 (5 bases). Germline values: CDR1 SGHTA, CDR2 FQGNSA. The CDR3 runs to 16 residues. V was trimmed by 7 bases and J by 1 base, leaving 14 bases between them.

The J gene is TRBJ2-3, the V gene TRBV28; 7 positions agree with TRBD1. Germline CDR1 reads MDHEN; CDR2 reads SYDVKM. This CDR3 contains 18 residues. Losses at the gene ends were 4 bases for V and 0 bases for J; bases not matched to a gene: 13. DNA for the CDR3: TGTGCCAGCAGTTCCTCCCTTTTCCGGGACAGTAGCACAGATACGCAGTATTTT. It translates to CASSSSLFRDSSTDTQYF.

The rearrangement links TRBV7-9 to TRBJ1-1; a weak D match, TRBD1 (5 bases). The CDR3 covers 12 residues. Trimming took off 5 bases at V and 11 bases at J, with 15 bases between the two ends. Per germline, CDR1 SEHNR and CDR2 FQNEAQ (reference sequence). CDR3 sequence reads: CASSRLSGGAFF. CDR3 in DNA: TGTGCCAGCAGCCGACTATCGGGGGGGGCTTTCTTT.

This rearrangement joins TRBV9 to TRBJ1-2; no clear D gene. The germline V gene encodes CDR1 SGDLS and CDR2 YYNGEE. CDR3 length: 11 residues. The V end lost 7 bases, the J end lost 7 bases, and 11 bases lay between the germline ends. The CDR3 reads CASEQMGGYTF. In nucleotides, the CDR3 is TGTGCCAGCGAACAGATGGGTGGCTACACCTTC. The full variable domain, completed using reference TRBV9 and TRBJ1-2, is DSGVTQTPKHLITATGQRVTLRCSPRSGDLSVYWYQQSLDQGLQFLIQYYNGEERAKGNILERFSAQQFPDLHSELNLSSLELGDSALYFCASEQMGGYTFGSGTRLTVV.

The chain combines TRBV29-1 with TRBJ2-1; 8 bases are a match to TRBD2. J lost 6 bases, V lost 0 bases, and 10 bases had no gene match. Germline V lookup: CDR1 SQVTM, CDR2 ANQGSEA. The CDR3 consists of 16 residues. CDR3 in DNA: TGCAGCGTTGAAGATCCACAAGCGGGAGTTAGCAATGAGCAGTTCTTC. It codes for CSVEDPQAGVSNEQFF.

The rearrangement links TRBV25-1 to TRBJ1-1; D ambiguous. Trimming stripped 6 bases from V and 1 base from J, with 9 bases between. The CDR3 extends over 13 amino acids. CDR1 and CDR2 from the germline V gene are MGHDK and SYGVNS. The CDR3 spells CASSLTENTEAFF. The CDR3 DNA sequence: TGTGCCAGCAGCCTTACAGAGAACACTGAAGCTTTCTTT.

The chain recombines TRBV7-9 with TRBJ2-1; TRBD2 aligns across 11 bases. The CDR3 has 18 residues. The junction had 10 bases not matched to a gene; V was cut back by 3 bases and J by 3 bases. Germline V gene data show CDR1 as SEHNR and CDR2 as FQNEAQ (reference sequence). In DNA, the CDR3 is TGTGCCAGCAGCTTGGGGACTAGCGGTTCGATTCGCTACAATGAGCAGTTCTTC. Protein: CASSLGTSGSIRYNEQFF.

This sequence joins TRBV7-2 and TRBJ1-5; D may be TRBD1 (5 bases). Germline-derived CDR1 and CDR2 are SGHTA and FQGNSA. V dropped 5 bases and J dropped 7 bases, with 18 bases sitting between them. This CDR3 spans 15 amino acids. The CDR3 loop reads CASSPIRGGGQPQHF. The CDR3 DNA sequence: TGTGCCAGCAGCCCCATTAGGGGAGGAGGACAGCCCCAGCATTTT. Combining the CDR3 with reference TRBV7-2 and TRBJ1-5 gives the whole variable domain GAGVSQSPSNKVTEKGKDVELRCDPISGHTALYWYRQSLGQGLEFLIYFQGNSAPDKSGLPSDRFSAERTGGSVSTLTIQRTQQEDSAVYLCASSPIRGGGQPQHFGDGTRLSIL.

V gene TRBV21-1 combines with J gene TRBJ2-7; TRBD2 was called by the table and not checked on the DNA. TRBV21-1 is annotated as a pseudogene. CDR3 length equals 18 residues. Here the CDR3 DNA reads TGTGCCAGCAACCAACCCACCCCGGGACTAGCGGGAGGGTACGAGCAGTACTTC. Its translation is CASNQPTPGLAGGYEQYF.

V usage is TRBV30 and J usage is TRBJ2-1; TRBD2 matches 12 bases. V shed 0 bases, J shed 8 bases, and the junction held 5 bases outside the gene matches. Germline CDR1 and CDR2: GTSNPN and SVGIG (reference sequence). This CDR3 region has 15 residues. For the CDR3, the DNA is TGTGCCTGGAGTGTTAGGACTAGCGGGATTCATGAGCAGTTCTTC. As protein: CAWSVRTSGIHEQFF.

The CDR3 DNA sequence: TGTGCCAGCAGTACGGGGGGCCAGCCCCAGCATTTT. This sequence encodes CASSTGGQPQHF. The chain combines TRBV28 with TRBJ1-5, with D possibly matching TRBD1 (6 bases). This CDR3 spans 12 amino acids. Germline CDR1 and CDR2: MDHEN and SYDVKM. Trimming removed 5 bases from V and 7 bases from J, with 9 bases in between.

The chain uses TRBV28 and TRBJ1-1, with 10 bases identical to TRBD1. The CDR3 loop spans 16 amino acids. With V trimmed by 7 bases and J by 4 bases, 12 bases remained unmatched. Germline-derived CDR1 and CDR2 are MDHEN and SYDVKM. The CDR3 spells CASNSIGGQGTTEAFF. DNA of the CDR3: TGTGCCAGCAACTCGATCGGGGGACAGGGGACCACTGAAGCTTTCTTT.

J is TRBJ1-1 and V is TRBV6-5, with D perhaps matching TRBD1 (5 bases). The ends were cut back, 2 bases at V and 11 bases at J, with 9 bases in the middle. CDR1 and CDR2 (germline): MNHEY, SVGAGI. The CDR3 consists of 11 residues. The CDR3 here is CASSYRGMAFF. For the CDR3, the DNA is TGTGCCAGCAGTTACAGGGGAATGGCTTTCTTT.

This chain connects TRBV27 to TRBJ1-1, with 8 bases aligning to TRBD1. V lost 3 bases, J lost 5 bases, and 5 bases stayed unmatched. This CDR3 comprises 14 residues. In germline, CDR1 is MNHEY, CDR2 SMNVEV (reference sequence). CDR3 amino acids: CASSFGTGFTEAFF. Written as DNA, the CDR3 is TGTGCCAGCAGTTTTGGGACAGGTTTTACTGAAGCTTTCTTT.

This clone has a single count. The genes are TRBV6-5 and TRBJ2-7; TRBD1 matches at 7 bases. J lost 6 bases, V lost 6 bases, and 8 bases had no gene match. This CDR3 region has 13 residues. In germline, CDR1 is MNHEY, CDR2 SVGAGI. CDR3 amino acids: CASRIQGRGEQYF. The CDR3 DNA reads TGTGCCAGCAGGATACAGGGGAGAGGCGAGCAGTACTTC.

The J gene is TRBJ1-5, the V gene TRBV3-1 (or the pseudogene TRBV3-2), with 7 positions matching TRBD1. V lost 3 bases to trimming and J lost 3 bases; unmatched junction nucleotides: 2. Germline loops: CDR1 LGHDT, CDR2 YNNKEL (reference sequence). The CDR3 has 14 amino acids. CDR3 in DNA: TGTGCCAGCAGCCAGACAGGGACCAATCAGCCCCAGCATTTT. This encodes CASSQTGTNQPQHF.

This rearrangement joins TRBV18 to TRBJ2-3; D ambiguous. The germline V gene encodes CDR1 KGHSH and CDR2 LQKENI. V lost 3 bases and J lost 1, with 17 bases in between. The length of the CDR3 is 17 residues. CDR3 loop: CASSPLPISQGTDTQYF. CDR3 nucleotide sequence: TGTGCCAGCTCACCGCTCCCGATAAGTCAGGGCACAGATACGCAGTATTTT.

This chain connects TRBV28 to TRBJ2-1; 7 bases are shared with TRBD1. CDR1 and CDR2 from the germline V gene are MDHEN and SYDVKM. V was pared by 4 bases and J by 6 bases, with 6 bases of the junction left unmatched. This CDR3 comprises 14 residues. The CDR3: CASSYRGKGNEQFF. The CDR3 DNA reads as TGTGCCAGCAGTTACAGGGGTAAAGGCAATGAGCAGTTCTTC.

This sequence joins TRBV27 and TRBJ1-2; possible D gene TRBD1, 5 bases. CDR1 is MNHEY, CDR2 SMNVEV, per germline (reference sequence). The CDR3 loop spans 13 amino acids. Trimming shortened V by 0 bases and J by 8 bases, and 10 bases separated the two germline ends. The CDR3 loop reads CASSLSGGWGYTF. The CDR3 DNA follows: TGTGCCAGCAGTTTATCCGGGGGTTGGGGCTACACCTTC.